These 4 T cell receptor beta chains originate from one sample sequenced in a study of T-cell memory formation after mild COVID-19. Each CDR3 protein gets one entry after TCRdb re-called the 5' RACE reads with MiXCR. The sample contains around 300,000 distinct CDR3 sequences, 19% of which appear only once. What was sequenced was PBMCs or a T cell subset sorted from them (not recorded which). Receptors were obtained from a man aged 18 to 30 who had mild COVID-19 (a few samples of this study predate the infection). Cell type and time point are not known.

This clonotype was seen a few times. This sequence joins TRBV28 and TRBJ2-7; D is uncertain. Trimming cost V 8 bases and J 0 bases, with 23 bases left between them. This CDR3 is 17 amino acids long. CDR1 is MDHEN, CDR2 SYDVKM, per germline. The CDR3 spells CASVKARAGGSSYEQYV. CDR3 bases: TGTGCCAGCGTAAAGGCCCGAGCAGGCGGAAGCTCCTACGAGCAGTACGTC.

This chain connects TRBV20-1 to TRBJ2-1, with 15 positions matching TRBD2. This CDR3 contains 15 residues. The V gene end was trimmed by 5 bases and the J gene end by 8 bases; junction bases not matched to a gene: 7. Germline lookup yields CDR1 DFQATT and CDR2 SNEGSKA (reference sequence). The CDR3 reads CSAPRTSGGADEQFF. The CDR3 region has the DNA TGCAGTGCTCCCCGGACTAGCGGGGGGGCCGATGAGCAGTTCTTC.

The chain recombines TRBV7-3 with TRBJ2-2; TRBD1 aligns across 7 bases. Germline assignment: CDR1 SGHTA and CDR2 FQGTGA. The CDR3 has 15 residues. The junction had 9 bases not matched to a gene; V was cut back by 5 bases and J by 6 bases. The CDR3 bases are TGTGCCAGCAGCCCGAACCGGGACAGCGCCGGGGAGCTGTTTTTT. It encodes CASSPNRDSAGELFF. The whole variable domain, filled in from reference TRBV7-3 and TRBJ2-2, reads GAGVSQTPSNKVTEKGKYVELRCDPISGHTALYWYRQSLGQGPEFLIYFQGTGAADDSGLPNDRFFAVRPEGSVSTLKIQRTERGDSAVYLCASSPNRDSAGELFFGEGSRLTVL.

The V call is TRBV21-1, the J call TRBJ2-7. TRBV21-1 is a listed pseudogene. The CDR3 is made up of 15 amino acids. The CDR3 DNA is TGTGCCAGCAGCAAAAGCGGACACAATACCTACGAGCAGTACGTC. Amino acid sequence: CASSKSGHNTYEQYV.